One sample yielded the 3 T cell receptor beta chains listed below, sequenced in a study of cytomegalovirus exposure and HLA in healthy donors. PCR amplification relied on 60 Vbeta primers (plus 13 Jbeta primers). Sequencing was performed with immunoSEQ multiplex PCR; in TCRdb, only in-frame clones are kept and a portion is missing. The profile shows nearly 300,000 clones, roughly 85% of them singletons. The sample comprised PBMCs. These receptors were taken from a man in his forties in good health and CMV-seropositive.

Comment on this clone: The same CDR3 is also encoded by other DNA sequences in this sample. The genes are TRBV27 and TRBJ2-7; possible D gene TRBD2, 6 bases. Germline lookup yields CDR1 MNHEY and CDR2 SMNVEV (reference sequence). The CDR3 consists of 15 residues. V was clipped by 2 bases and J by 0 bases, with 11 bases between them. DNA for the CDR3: TGTGCCAGCAGTTTAAGTAGCGGAGACTCCTACGAGCAGTACTTC. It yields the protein CASSLSSGDSYEQYF.

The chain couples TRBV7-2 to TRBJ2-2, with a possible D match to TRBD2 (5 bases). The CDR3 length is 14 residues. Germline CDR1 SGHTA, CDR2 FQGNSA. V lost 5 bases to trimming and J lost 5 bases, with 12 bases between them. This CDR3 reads CASSLTRRTGELFF. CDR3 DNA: TGTGCCAGCAGCCTGACCCGGAGGACCGGGGAGCTGTTTTTT.

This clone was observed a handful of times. The CDR3 loop reads CASSIGTSGDEQYF. The CDR3 nucleotides are TGTGCCAGTAGTATCGGGACTAGCGGGGACGAGCAGTACTTC. This rearrangement joins TRBV19 to TRBJ2-7; 13 nucleotides match TRBD2. This CDR3 is 14 amino acids long. From germline, CDR1 is LNHDA and CDR2 SQIVND (reference sequence). Losses at the gene ends were 3 bases for V and 5 bases for J; bases not matched to a gene: 1.